This T cell receptor (beta chain) was sequenced in a study of shared clonotypes between healthy human individuals. Study-level results: The study's rarefaction showed incomplete sorted-subset sequencing despite large depth.

Details on this clone: What it binds is not known.

Once extracted for a subset, genomic DNA was divided evenly among several immunoSEQ plates. Method: immunoSEQ multiplex PCR; TCRdb's copy keeps in-frame clones and lacks some. The sample holds millions of clones, approximately 90% seen once. Trimming stripped 0 bases from V and 2 bases from J, with 9 bases between. Germline CDR1 and CDR2: SGHRS and YFSETQ. This CDR3 has 15 residues. The receptor's source is a man between 18 and 29 years old in good health. Specimen: naive CD4+ T cells sorted from blood. The subset was: CD45RA+ positively selected. The chain has TRBV5-1 and TRBJ2-1; possibly TRBD1 for D (6 bases). CDR3 in DNA: TGCGCCAGCAGCTTGGACAGGGTTCCCTACAATGAGCAGTTCTTC. Protein sequence: CASSLDRVPYNEQFF.